The TCR beta chain described here comes from a study of vaccination effects on CD4 cells after COVID-19. With 1 base removed from V and 2 bases from J, the gap between germline ends came to 5 bases. From germline, CDR1 is KGHSH and CDR2 LQKENI. The CDR3 contains 13 residues. Antigen-specific CD4+ T cells were expanded with viral peptide pools in the ViraFEST assay before sequencing. Isolation of CD4+ T cells took place after 10 to 11 days of culture. No vaccinee had earlier SARS-CoV-2 infection, and nucleocapsid antibodies were negative. Half-medium exchanges with IL-2 medium took place on days 3 and 7. On this clone itself: Its target is not known.

Produced via immunoSEQ multiplex PCR; TCRdb's table is partial and in-frame only. The data hold 65,000 or so clones, with roughly three quarters observed a single time. The receptor was derived from a human donor who received a COVID-19 vaccine. The rearrangement uses TRBV18 and TRBJ2-5; D uncertain. The specimen comprised CD4+ T cells from PBMCs cultured with HCoV-NL63 spike peptides, sampled before COVID-19 vaccination. CDR3 DNA sequence: TGTGCCAGCTCACCACAGCGACAAGAGACCCAGTACTTC. Translation gives CASSPQRQETQYF.